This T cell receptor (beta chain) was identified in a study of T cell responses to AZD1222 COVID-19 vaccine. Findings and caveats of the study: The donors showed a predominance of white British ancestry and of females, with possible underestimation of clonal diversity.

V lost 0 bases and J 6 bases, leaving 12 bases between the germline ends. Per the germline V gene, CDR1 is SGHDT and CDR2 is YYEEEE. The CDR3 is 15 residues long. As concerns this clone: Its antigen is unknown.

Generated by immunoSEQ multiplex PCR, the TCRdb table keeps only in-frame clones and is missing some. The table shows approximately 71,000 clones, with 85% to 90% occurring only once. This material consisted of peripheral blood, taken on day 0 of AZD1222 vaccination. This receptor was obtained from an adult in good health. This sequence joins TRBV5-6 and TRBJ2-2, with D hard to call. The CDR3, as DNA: TGTGCCAGCAGCTTGGGGCTATTAATAGCCGGGGAGCTGTTTTTT. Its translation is CASSLGLLIAGELFF.